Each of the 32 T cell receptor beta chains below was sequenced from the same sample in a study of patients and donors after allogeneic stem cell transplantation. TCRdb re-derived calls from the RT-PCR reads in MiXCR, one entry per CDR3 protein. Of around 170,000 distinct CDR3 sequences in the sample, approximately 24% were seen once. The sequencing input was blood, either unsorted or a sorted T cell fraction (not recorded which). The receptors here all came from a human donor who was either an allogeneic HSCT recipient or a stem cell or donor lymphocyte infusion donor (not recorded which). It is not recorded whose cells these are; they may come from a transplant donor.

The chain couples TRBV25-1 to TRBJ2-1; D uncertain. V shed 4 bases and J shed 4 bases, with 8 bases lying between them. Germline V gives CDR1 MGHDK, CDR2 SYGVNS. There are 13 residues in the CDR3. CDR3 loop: CASSVSGYNEQFF. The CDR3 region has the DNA TGTGCCAGCAGTGTTTCTGGTTACAATGAGCAGTTCTTC.

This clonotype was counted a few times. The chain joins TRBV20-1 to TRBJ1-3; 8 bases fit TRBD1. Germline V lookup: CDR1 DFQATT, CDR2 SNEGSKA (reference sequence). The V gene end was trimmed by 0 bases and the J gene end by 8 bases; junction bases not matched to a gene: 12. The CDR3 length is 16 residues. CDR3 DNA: TGCAGTGCTAGAGATGGACAGGGTATCGGCGGAGACACCATATATTTT. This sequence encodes CSARDGQGIGGDTIYF.

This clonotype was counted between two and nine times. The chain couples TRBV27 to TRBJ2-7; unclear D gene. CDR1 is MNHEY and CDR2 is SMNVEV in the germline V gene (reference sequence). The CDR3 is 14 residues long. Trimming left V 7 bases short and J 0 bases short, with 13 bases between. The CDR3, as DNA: TGTGCCAGCAAGCCGGACCGGAGCTCCTACGAGCAGTACTTC. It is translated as CASKPDRSSYEQYF.

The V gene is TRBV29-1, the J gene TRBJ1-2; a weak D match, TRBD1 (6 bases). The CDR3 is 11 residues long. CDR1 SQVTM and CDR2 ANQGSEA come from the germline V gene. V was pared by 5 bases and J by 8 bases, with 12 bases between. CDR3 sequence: CSVNRVEGYTF. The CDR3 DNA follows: TGCAGCGTTAACAGGGTTGAGGGCTACACCTTC. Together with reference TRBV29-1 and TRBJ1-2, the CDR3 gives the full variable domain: SAVISQKPSRDICQRGTSLTIQCQVDSQVTMMFWYRQQPGQSLTLIATANQGSEATYESGFVIDKFPISRPNLTFSTLTVSNMSPEDSSIYLCSVNRVEGYTFGSGTRLTVV.

DNA for the CDR3: TGTGCCAGCAGCCTCGGGACAGGGTGGGATGGCTACACCTTC. It is translated as CASSLGTGWDGYTF. The chain couples TRBV12-3 or TRBV12-4 to TRBJ1-2, with 9 positions matching TRBD1. The CDR3 is made up of 14 amino acids. The junction had 8 bases not matched to a gene; V was cut back by 6 bases and J by 6 bases.

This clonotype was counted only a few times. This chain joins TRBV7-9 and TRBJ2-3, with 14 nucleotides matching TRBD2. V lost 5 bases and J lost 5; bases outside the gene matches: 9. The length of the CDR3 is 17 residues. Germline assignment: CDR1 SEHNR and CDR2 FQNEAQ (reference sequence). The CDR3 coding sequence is TGTGCCAGCAGCCATCGACTAGCGGGAGGGCCGGGAGATACGCAGTATTTT. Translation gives CASSHRLAGGPGDTQYF. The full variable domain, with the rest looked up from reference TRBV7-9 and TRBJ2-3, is DTGVSQNPRHKITKRGQNVTFRCDPISEHNRLYWYRQTLGQGPEFLTYFQNEAQLEKSRLLSDRFSAERPKGSFSTLEIQRTEQGDSAMYLCASSHRLAGGPGDTQYFGPGTRLTVL.

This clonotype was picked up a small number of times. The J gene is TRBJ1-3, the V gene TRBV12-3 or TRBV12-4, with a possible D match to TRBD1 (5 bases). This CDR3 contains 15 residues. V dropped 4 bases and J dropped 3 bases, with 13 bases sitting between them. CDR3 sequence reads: CASSSPTAGGNTIYF. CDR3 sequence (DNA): TGTGCCAGCAGTTCACCGACAGCCGGTGGAAACACCATATATTTT.

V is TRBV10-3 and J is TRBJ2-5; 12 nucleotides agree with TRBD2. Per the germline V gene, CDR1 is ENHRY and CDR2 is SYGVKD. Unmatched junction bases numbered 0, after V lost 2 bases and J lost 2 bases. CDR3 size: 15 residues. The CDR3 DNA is TGTGCCATCAGTGAGACTAGCGGGAGGCAAGAGACCCAGTACTTC. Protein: CAISETSGRQETQYF.

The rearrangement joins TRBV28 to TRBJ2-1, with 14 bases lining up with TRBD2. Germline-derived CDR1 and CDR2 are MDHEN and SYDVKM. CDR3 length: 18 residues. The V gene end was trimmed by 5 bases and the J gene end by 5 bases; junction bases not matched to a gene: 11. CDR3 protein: CASSLGTSGREENNEQFF. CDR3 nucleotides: TGTGCCAGCAGTCTCGGGACTAGCGGGAGAGAGGAGAACAATGAGCAGTTCTTC.

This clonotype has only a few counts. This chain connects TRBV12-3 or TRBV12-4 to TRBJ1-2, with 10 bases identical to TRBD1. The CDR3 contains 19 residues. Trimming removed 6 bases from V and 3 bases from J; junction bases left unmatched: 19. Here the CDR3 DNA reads TGTGCCAGCAGCCTCTCCCCAAATTGGTGGGACAGGGGAGACTATGGCTACACCTTC. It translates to CASSLSPNWWDRGDYGYTF.

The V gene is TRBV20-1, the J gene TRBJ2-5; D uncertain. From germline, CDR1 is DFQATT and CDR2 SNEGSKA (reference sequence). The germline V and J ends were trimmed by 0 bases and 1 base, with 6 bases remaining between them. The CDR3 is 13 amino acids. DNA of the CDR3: TGCAGTGCTAGAGATGCCATCCAAGAGACCCAGTACTTC. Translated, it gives CSARDAIQETQYF.

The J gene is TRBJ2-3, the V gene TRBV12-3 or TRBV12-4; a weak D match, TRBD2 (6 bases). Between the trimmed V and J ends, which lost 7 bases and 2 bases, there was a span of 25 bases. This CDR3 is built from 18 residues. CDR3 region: CASTHRRSTSLFTDTQYF. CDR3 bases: TGTGCCAGCACACATCGACGGTCCACTAGCCTTTTCACAGATACGCAGTATTTT.

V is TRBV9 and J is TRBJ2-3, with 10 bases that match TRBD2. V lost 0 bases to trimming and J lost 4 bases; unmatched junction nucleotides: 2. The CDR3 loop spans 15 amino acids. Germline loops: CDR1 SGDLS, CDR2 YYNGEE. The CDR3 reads CASSVGTSGADTQYF. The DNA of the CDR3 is TGTGCCAGCAGCGTAGGCACTAGCGGGGCAGATACGCAGTATTTT.

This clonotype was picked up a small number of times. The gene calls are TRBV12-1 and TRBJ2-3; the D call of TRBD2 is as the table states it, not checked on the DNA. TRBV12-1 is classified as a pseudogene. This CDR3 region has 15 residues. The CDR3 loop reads CASSPDGRASDTQYF. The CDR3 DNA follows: TGTGCCAGCAGTCCCGACGGGCGGGCCTCGGATACGCAGTATTTT.

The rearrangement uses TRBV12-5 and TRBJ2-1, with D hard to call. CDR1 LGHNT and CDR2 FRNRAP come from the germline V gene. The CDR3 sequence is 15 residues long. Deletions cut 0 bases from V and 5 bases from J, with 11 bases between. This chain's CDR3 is CASGLVRMTNNEQFF. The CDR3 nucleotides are TGTGCTAGTGGTTTGGTCCGTATGACGAACAATGAGCAGTTCTTC.

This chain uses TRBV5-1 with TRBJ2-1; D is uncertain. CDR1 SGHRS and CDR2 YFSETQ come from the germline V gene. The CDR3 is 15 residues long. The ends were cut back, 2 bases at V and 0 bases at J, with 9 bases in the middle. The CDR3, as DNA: TGCGCCAGCAGCTTCAGGCTTAGCTCCTACAATGAGCAGTTCTTC. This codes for CASSFRLSSYNEQFF.

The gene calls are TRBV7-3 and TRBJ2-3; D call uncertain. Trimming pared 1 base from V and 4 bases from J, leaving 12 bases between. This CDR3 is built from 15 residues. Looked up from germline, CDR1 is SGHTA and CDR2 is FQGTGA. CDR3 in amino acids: CASSLRLLRADTQYF. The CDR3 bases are TGTGCCAGCAGCTTAAGGCTTCTGAGAGCAGATACGCAGTATTTT.

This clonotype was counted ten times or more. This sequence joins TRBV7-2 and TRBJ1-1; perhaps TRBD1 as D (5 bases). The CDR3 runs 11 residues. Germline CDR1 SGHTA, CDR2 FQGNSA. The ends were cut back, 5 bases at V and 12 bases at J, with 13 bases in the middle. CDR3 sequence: CASSTGLATFF. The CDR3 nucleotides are TGTGCCAGCAGCACGGGACTGGCAACTTTCTTT.

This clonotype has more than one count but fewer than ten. CDR3: CASSPLATGADTQYF. CDR3 nucleotide sequence: TGTGCCAGCAGTCCGCTAGCCACGGGGGCAGATACGCAGTATTTT. This chain connects TRBV6-2 or TRBV6-3 to TRBJ2-3; perhaps TRBD2 as D (6 bases). Trimming took off 5 bases at V and 4 bases at J, with 16 bases between the two ends. This CDR3 has 15 residues. The V gene's germline CDR1 is MNHEY and CDR2 SVGEGT.

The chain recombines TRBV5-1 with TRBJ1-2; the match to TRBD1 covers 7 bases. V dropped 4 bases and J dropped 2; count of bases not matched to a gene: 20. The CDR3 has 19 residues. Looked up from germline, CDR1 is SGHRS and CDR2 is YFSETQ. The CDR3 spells CASSTHPDRVGVGNYGYTF. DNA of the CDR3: TGCGCCAGCAGCACTCACCCCGACAGGGTCGGGGTAGGGAACTATGGCTACACCTTC.

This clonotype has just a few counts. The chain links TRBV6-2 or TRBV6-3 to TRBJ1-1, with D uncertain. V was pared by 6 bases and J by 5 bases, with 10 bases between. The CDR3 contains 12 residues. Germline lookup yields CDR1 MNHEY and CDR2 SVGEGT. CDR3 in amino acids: CASRDTGTEAFF. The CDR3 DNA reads TGTGCCAGCAGAGATACCGGGACTGAAGCTTTCTTT.

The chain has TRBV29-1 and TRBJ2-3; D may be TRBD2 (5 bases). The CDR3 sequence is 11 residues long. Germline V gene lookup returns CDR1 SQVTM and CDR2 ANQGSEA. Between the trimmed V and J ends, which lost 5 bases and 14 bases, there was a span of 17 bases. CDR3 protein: CSVSSGYRGYF. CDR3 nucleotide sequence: TGCAGCGTTTCCAGTGGGTACCGGGGGTATTTT.

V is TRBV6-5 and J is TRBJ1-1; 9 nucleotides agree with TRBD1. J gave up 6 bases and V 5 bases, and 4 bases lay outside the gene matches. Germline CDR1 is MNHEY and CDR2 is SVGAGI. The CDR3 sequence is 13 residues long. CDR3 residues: CASSPTGGPEAFF. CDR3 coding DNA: TGTGCCAGCAGTCCCACAGGGGGCCCTGAAGCTTTCTTT.

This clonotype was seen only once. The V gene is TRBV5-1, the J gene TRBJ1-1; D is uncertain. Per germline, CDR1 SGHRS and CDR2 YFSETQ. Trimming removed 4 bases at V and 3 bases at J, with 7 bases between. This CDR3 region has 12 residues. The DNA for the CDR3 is TGCGCCAGCAGCCGATCGGACACTGAAGCTTTCTTT. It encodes CASSRSDTEAFF.

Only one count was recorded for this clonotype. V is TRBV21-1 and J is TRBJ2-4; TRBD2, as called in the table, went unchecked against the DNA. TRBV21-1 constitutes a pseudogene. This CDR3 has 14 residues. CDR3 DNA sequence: TGTGCCGGCAGCAAACTCCCGGGACTCAGGATTCAGTACTTC. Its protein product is CAGSKLPGLRIQYF.

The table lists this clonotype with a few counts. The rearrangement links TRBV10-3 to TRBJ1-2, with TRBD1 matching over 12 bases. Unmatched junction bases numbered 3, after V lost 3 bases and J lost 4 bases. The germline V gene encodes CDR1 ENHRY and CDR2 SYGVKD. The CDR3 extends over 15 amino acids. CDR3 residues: CAISDWDRGPYGYTF. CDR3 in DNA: TGTGCCATCAGTGATTGGGACAGGGGGCCCTATGGCTACACCTTC.

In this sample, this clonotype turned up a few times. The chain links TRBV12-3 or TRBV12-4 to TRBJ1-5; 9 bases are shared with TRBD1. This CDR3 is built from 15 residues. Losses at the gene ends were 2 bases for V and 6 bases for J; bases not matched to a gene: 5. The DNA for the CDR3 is TGTGCCAGCAGTTTACAACAGGGGGCGAGTCAGCCCCAGCATTTT. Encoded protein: CASSLQQGASQPQHF.

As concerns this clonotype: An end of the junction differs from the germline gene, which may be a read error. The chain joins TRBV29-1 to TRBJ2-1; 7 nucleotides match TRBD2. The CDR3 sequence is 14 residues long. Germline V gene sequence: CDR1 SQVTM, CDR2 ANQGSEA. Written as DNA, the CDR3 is TGCAGCGTTGACTTTGCGGGAGATGGTAATGGGCAGTTCTTC. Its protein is CSVDFAGDGNGQFF.

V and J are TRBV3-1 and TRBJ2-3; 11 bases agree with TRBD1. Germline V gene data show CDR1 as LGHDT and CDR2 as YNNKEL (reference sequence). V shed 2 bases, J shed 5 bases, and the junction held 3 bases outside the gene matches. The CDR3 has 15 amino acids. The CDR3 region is CASSQPGTGGDTQYF. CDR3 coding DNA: TGTGCCAGCAGCCAACCCGGGACAGGGGGAGATACGCAGTATTTT.

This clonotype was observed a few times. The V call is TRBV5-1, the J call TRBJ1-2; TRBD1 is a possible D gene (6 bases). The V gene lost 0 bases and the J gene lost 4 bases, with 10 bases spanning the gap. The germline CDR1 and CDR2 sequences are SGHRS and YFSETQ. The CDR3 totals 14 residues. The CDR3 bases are TGCGCCAGCAGCTTGGAGGGGGTCCGCTATGGCTACACCTTC. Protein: CASSLEGVRYGYTF. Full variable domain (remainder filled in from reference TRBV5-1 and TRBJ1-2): KAGVTQTPRYLIKTRGQQVTLSCSPISGHRSVSWYQQTPGQGLQFLFEYFSETQRNKGNFPGRFSGRQFSNSRSEMNVSTLELGDSALYLCASSLEGVRYGYTFGSGTRLTVV.

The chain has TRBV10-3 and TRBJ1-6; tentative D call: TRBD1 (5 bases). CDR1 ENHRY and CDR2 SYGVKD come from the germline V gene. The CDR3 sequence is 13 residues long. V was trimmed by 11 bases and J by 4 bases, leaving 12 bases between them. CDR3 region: CASKQDYNSPLHF. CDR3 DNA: TGTGCCTCCAAACAGGATTATAATTCACCCCTCCACTTT.

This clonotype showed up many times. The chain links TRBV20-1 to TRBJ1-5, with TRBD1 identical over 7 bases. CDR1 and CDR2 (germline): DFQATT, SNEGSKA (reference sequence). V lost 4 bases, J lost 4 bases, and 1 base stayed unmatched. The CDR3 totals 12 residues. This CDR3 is CSATGGNQPQHF. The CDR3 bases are TGCAGTGCTACAGGGGGAAATCAGCCCCAGCATTTT.